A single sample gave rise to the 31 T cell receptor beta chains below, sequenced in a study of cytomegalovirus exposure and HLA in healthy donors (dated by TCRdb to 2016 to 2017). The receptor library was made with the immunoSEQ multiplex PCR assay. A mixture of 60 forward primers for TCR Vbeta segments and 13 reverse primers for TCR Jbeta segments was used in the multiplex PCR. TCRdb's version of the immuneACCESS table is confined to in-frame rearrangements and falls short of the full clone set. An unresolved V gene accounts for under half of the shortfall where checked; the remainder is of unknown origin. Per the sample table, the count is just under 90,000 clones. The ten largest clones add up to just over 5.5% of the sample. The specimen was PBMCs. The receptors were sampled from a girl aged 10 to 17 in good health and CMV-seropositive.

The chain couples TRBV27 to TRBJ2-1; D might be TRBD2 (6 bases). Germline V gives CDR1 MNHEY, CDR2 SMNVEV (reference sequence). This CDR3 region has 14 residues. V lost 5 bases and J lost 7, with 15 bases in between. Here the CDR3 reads CASSVTGLLNEQFF. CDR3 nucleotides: TGTGCCAGCAGTGTCACGGGACTCCTGAATGAGCAGTTCTTC.

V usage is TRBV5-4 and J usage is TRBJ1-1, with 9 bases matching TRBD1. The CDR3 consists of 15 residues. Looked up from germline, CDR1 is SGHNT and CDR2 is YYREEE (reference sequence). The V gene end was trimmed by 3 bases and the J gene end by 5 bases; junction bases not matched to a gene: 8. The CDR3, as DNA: TGTGCCAGCAGCTCGGACAGGGGCTTGGTTACTGAAGCTTTCTTT. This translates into CASSSDRGLVTEAFF. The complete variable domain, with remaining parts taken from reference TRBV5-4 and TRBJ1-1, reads ETGVTQSPTHLIKTRGQQVTLRCSSQSGHNTVSWYQQALGQGPQFIFQYYREEENGRGNFPPRFSGLQFPNYSSELNVNALELDDSALYLCASSSDRGLVTEAFFGQGTRLTVV.

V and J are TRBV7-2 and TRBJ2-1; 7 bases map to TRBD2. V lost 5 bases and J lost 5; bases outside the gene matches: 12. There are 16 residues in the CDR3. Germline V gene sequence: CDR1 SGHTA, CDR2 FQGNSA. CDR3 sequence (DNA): TGTGCCAGCAGCGTAAACTCGGGGGGAACAAACAATGAGCAGTTCTTC. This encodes CASSVNSGGTNNEQFF.

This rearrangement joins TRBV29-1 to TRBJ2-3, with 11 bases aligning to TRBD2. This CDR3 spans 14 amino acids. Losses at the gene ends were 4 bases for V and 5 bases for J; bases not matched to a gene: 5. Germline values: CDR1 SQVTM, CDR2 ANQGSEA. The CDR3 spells CSVVWGLAEDTQYF. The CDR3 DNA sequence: TGCAGCGTTGTGTGGGGACTAGCGGAAGATACGCAGTATTTT.

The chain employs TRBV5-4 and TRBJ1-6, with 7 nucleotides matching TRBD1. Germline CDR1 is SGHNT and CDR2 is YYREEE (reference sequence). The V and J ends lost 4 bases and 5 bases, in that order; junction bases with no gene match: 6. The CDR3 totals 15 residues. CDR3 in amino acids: CASSGDSGDNSPLHF. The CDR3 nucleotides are TGTGCCAGCAGCGGGGACAGCGGAGATAATTCACCCCTCCACTTT.

The CDR3 nucleotides are TGTGCCAGCGTTCAGGGGGCTGGCTACACCTTC. This sequence encodes CASVQGAGYTF. The V call is TRBV19, the J call TRBJ1-2; 8 bases align to TRBD1. Germline-derived CDR1 and CDR2 are LNHDA and SQIVND (reference sequence). The V segment lost 9 bases and the J segment 7 bases; nucleotides outside the gene matches: 4. This CDR3 spans 11 amino acids.

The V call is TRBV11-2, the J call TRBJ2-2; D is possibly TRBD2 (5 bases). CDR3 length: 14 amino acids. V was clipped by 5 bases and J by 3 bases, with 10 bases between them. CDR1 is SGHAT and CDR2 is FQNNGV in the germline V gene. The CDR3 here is CASSHGLYTGELFF. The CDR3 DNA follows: TGTGCCAGCAGCCATGGACTGTACACCGGGGAGCTGTTTTTT.

The CDR3 coding sequence is TGTGCCAGCAGACCCTCCGGGACAGGGAACTCCTACGAGCAGTACTTC. It specifies CASRPSGTGNSYEQYF. The chain has TRBV5-4 and TRBJ2-7, with 9 bases aligning to TRBD1. V was clipped by 5 bases and J by 0 bases; unmatched bases: 9. Germline-derived CDR1 and CDR2 are SGHNT and YYREEE (reference sequence). This CDR3 has 16 amino acids.

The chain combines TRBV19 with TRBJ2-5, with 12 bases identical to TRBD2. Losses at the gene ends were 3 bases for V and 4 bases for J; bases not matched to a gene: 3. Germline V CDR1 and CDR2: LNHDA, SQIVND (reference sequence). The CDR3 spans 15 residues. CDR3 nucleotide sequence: TGTGCCAGTAGTATGATGGGACTAGCGGGAGAGACCCAGTACTTC. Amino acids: CASSMMGLAGETQYF.

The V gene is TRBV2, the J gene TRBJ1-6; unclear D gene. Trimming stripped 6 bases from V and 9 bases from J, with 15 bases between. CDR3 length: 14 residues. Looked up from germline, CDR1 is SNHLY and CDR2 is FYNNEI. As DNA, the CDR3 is TGTGCCAGCAGCCCGGGAGGCAGGCGTTCACCCCTCCACTTT. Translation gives CASSPGGRRSPLHF.

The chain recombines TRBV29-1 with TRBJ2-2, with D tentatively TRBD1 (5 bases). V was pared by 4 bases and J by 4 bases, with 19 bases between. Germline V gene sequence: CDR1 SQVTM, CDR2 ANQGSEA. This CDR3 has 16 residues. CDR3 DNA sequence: TGCAGCGTTGCGCCGTACGTGACAGAAAGCACCGGGGAGCTGTTTTTT. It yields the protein CSVAPYVTESTGELFF.

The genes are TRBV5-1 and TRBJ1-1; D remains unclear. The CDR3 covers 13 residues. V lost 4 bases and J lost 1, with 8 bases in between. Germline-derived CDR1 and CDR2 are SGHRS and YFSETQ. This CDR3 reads CASSTDWNTEAFF. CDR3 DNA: TGCGCCAGCAGCACGGACTGGAACACTGAAGCTTTCTTT.

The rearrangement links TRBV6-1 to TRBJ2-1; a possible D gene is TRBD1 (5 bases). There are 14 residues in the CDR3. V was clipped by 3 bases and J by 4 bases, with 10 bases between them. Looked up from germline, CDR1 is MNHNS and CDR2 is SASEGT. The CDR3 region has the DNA TGTGCCAGCAGTGACAGGGTCCCGTACAATGAGCAGTTCTTC. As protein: CASSDRVPYNEQFF.

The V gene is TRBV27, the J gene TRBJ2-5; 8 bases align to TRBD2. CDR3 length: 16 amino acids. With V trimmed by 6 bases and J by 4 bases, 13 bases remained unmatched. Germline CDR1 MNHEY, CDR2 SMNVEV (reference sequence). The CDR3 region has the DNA TGTGCCAGCAGCTTAGCCTCCGGGACTAGGCGAGAGACCCAGTACTTC. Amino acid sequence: CASSLASGTRRETQYF.

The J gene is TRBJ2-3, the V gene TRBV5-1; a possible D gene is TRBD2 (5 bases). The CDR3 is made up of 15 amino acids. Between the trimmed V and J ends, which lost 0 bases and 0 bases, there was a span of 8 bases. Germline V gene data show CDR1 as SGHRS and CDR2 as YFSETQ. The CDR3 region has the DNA TGCGCCAGCAGCTTGGTGGGGAGTAGCACAGATACGCAGTATTTT. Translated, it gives CASSLVGSSTDTQYF.

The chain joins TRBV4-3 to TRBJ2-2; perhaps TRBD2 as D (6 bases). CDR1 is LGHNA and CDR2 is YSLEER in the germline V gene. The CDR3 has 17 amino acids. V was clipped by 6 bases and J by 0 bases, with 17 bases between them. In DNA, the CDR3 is TGCGCCAGCAGAGGAGCGGGTACTTTCGCGAACACCGGGGAGCTGTTTTTT. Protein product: CASRGAGTFANTGELFF.

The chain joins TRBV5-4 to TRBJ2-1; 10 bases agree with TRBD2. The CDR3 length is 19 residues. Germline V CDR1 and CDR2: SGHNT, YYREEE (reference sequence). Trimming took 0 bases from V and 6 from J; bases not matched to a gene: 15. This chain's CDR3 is CASSLGRERGGPKGNEQFF. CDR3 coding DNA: TGTGCCAGCAGCTTGGGGAGGGAGCGGGGGGGCCCAAAGGGCAATGAGCAGTTCTTC.

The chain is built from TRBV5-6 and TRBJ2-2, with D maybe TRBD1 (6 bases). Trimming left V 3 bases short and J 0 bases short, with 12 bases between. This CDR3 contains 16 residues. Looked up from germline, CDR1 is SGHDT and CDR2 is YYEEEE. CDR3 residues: CASSWDGQSNTGELFF. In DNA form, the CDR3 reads TGTGCCAGCAGCTGGGACGGACAGTCGAACACCGGGGAGCTGTTTTTT.

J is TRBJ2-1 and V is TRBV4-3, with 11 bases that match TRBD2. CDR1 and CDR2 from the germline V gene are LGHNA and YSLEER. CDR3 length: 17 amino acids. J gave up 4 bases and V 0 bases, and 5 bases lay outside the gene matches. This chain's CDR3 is CASSQDRGTSGYNEQFF. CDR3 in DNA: TGCGCCAGCAGCCAAGATCGTGGGACTAGCGGATACAATGAGCAGTTCTTC.

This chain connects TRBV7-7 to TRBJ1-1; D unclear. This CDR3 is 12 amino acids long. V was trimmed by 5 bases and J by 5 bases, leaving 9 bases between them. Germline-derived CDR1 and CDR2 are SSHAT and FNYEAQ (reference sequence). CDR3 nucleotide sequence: TGTGCCAGCAGCCCCCAACGGACTGAAGCTTTCTTT. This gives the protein CASSPQRTEAFF. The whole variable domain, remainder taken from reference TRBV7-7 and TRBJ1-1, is GAGVSQSPRYKVTKRGQDVTLRCDPISSHATLYWYQQALGQGPEFLTYFNYEAQPDKSGLPSDRFSAERPEGSISTLTIQRTEQRDSAMYRCASSPQRTEAFFGQGTRLTVV.

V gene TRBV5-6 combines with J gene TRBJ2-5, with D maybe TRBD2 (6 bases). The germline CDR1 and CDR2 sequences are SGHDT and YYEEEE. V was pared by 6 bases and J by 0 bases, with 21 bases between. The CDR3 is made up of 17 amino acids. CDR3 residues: CASIGGAKKGYQETQYF. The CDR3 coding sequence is TGTGCCAGCATCGGGGGAGCAAAAAAGGGGTACCAAGAGACCCAGTACTTC.

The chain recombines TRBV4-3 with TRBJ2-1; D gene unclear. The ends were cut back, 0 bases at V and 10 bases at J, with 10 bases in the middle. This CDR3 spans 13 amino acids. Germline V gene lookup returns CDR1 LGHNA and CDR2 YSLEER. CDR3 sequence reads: CASSQDSTAEQFF. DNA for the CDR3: TGCGCCAGCAGCCAAGATTCTACAGCAGAGCAGTTCTTC.

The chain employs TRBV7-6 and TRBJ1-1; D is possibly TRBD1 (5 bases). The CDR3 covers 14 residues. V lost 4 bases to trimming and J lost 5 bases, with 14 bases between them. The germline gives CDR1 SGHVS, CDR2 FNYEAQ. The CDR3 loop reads CASSSGAAGTEAFF. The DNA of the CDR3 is TGTGCCAGCAGCTCCGGGGCAGCGGGGACTGAAGCTTTCTTT.

The DNA for the CDR3 is TGTGCCAGCAGCCCGATAGCGGGGACTTCCTACGAGCAGTACTTC. It encodes CASSPIAGTSYEQYF. This chain connects TRBV11-2 to TRBJ2-7; 8 nucleotides agree with TRBD2. V trimming: 5 bases; J trimming: 1 base; junction bases outside the gene matches: 7. Germline V lookup: CDR1 SGHAT, CDR2 FQNNGV. The CDR3 is 15 residues long. Filled out from reference TRBV11-2 and TRBJ2-7, the complete variable domain reads EAGVAQSPRYKIIEKRQSVAFWCNPISGHATLYWYQQILGQGPKLLIQFQNNGVVDDSQLPKDRFSAERLKGVDSTLKIQPAKLEDSAVYLCASSPIAGTSYEQYFGPGTRLTVT.

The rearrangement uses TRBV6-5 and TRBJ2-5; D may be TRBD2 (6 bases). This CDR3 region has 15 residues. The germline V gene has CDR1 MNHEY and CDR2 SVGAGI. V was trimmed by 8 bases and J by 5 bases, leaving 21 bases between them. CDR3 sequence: CASHPSGVLRETQYF. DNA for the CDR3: TGTGCCAGCCACCCCTCGGGGGTCCTAAGGGAGACCCAGTACTTC.

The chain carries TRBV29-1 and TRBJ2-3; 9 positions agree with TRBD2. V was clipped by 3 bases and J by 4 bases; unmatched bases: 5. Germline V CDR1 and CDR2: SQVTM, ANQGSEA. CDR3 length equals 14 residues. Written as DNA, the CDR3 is TGCAGCGTTGAGCCTAGCGGGGAGGCAGATACGCAGTATTTT. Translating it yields CSVEPSGEADTQYF.

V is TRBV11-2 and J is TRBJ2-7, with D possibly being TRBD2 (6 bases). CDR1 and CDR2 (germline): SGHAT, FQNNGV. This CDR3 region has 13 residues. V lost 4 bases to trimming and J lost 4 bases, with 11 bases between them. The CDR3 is CASSSPAGYEQYV. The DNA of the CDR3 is TGTGCCAGCAGCTCCCCGGCGGGATACGAGCAGTACGTC.

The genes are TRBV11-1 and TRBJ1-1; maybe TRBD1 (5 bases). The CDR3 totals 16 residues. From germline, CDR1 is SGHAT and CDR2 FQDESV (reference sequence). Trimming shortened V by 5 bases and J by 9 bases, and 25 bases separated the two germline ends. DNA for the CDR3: TGTGCCAGCAGCCTAGGAGCGGGGACGGCGCGCGCCCAAGCTTTCTTT. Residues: CASSLGAGTARAQAFF.

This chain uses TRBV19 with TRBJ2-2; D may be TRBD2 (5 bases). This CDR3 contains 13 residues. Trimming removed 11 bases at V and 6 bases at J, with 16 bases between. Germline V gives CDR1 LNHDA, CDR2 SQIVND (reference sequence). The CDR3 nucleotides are TGTGCCGCCGAGGGCTGGTCTTCCGGGGAGCTGTTTTTT. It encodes CAAEGWSSGELFF.

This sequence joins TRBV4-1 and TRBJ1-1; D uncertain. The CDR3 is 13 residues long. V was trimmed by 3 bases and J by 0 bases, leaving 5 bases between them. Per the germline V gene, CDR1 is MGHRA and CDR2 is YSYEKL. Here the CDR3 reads CASSQFMNTEAFF. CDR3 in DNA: TGCGCCAGCAGCCAGTTCATGAACACTGAAGCTTTCTTT.

CDR3: CASSQDTLGVAGSENIQYF. CDR3 nucleotide sequence: TGCGCCAGCAGCCAAGATACCTTAGGAGTAGCGGGGTCGGAAAACATTCAGTACTTC. The chain has TRBV4-3 and TRBJ2-4, with 8 bases aligning to TRBD2. The V and J ends lost 0 bases and 5 bases, in that order; junction bases with no gene match: 15. CDR1 LGHNA and CDR2 YSLEER come from the germline V gene. There are 19 residues in the CDR3.